The 24 T cell receptor beta chains given below trace back to one sample, sequenced in a study of blood T cell repertoires in COVID-19. Assay used: immunoSEQ multiplex PCR; TCRdb lists only in-frame clones, some missing. Of approximately 500,000 clones in the sample, roughly 85% are singletons; the top ten hold more than 3%. The sample consisted of peripheral blood. The origin of the receptors is a human donor in a cohort sampled during active COVID-19.

The V and J genes are TRBV5-1 and TRBJ2-5; D uncertain. The V and J ends lost 2 bases and 2 bases respectively, with 10 bases between them. Germline CDR1 SGHRS, CDR2 YFSETQ. The CDR3 covers 14 residues. The DNA for the CDR3 is TGCGCCAGCAGCTTACAGACGCCTCAAGAGACCCAGTACTTC. It translates to CASSLQTPQETQYF.

This chain connects TRBV6-5 to TRBJ2-7; TRBD2 matches 7 bases. Germline CDR1 reads MNHEY; CDR2 reads SVGAGI. V lost 7 bases and J lost 1; bases outside the gene matches: 10. The CDR3 extends over 15 amino acids. CDR3 in amino acids: CASTTRTSVSYEQYF. CDR3 in DNA: TGTGCCAGCACCACGCGTACTAGCGTTTCCTACGAGCAGTACTTC.

This clone was recorded once. This chain links TRBV2 with TRBJ2-7; TRBD2 matches 11 bases. The CDR3 has 15 residues. The germline V gene has CDR1 SNHLY and CDR2 FYNNEI. V shed 6 bases and J 7 bases; nucleotides not matched to a gene: 11. The CDR3: CASRGLTSGTSEQYF. CDR3 bases: TGTGCCAGCAGAGGTCTGACTAGCGGGACTTCAGAGCAGTACTTC.

The V gene is TRBV5-1, the J gene TRBJ2-1, with no clear D. Germline V lookup: CDR1 SGHRS, CDR2 YFSETQ. With 0 bases removed from V and 4 bases from J, the gap between germline ends came to 14 bases. The CDR3 length is 16 residues. This chain's CDR3 is CASSLVPLETYNEQFF. The DNA of the CDR3 is TGCGCCAGCAGCTTGGTTCCCCTAGAAACATACAATGAGCAGTTCTTC.

The chain recombines TRBV15 with TRBJ1-3; D gene unclear. V shed 0 bases and J shed 1 base, with 10 bases lying between them. The CDR3 is 16 residues long. Germline-derived CDR1 and CDR2 are LNHNV and YYDKDF (reference sequence). DNA for the CDR3: TGTGCCACCAGCAGAGATCGGGGTCATTCTGGAAACACCATATATTTT. It specifies CATSRDRGHSGNTIYF. Looking up the rest from reference TRBV15 and TRBJ1-3 gives the full variable domain: DAMVIQNPRYQVTQFGKPVTLSCSQTLNHNVMYWYQQKSSQAPKLLFHYYDKDFNNEADTPDNFQSRRPNTSFCFLDIRSPGLGDTAMYLCATSRDRGHSGNTIYFGEGSWLTVV.

V usage is TRBV18 and J usage is TRBJ2-3; D perhaps matches TRBD1 (5 bases). The CDR3 spans 16 residues. V was trimmed by 2 bases and J by 0 bases, leaving 12 bases between them. The germline gives CDR1 KGHSH, CDR2 LQKENI. Here the CDR3 DNA reads TGTGCCAGCTCACCAAAACAGGCTACTAGCACAGATACGCAGTATTTT. Translating it yields CASSPKQATSTDTQYF. The full variable domain, with the rest looked up from reference TRBV18 and TRBJ2-3, is NAGVMQNPRHLVRRRGQEARLRCSPMKGHSHVYWYRQLPEEGLKFMVYLQKENIIDESGMPKERFSAEFPKEGPSILRIQQVVRGDSAAYFCASSPKQATSTDTQYFGPGTRLTVL.

This clone was detected only once. This chain uses TRBV7-2 with TRBJ2-6; TRBD1 is a possible D gene (5 bases). V was cut by 5 bases and J by 1 base, with 18 bases left in between. The CDR3 is made up of 18 amino acids. Germline loops: CDR1 SGHTA, CDR2 FQGNSA. CDR3: CASSTKTASQSGANVLTF. In nucleotides, the CDR3 is TGTGCCAGCAGCACTAAGACAGCCTCTCAATCTGGGGCCAACGTCCTGACTTTC.

The chain carries TRBV14 and TRBJ1-2; no definite D call. Between the trimmed V and J ends, which lost 4 bases and 10 bases, there was a span of 13 bases. The CDR3 loop spans 12 amino acids. Per germline, CDR1 SGHDN and CDR2 FVKESK. Written as DNA, the CDR3 is TGTGCCAGCAGCCTGAGCCTAAGTCCCTACACCTTC. This gives the protein CASSLSLSPYTF.

V is TRBV6-5 and J is TRBJ1-2; 7 bases agree with TRBD1. Germline assignment: CDR1 MNHEY and CDR2 SVGAGI. V shed 6 bases and J 6 bases; nucleotides not matched to a gene: 10. The CDR3 sequence is 14 residues long. The CDR3 protein is CASSRQGGGDGYTF. The CDR3 DNA reads TGTGCCAGCAGCAGACAGGGCGGTGGTGATGGCTACACCTTC.

The chain has TRBV28 and TRBJ1-2; a weak D match, TRBD1 (6 bases). Germline V gene data show CDR1 as MDHEN and CDR2 as SYDVKM. The V end was cut by 5 bases, the J end by 4 bases, with 17 bases between. The CDR3 contains 15 residues. CDR3 nucleotide sequence: TGTGCCAGCAGTGCCGGGGGGGCGCGAGGCTATGGCTACACCTTC. Protein: CASSAGGARGYGYTF.

This chain connects TRBV5-1 to TRBJ2-7; 14 bases map to TRBD2. The CDR3 has 16 residues. Per the germline V gene, CDR1 is SGHRS and CDR2 is YFSETQ. V trimming: 2 bases; J trimming: 5 bases; junction bases outside the gene matches: 6. The CDR3 coding sequence is TGCGCCAGCAGCTTCGGCGGGACTAGCGGGAGCAACGAGCAGTACTTC. Translating gives CASSFGGTSGSNEQYF.

This clone appeared a single time. The V call is TRBV19, the J call TRBJ1-2, with D unresolved. The CDR3 has 17 residues. Germline V gene lookup returns CDR1 LNHDA and CDR2 SQIVND (reference sequence). V dropped 6 bases and J dropped 1 base, with 21 bases sitting between them. CDR3 sequence (DNA): TGTGCCAGTAGAGAGTCCCTGTGGGCATCACTTAACTATGGCTACACCTTC. Its translation is CASRESLWASLNYGYTF.

The chain is built from TRBV5-6 and TRBJ2-5; 7 bases are shared with TRBD1. The germline gives CDR1 SGHDT, CDR2 YYEEEE. V lost 0 bases, J lost 1 base, and 9 bases stayed unmatched. This CDR3 spans 17 amino acids. In DNA, the CDR3 is TGTGCCAGCAGCTTGGGAAAGGACAGGTACCTCCAAGAGACCCAGTACTTC. This sequence encodes CASSLGKDRYLQETQYF.

The chain uses TRBV5-5 and TRBJ1-5, with a possible D match to TRBD1 (5 bases). Trimming left V 4 bases short and J 5 bases short, with 22 bases between. The CDR3 extends over 17 amino acids. The germline V gene encodes CDR1 SGHKS and CDR2 YYEKEE (reference sequence). DNA of the CDR3: TGTGCCAGCAGCCAAAGAGCGGAGGGGCGGGTAGATCAGCCCCAGCATTTT. It encodes CASSQRAEGRVDQPQHF.

The chain uses TRBV5-5 and TRBJ2-1, with 7 bases fitting TRBD1. This CDR3 spans 16 amino acids. V shed 4 bases and J 4 bases; nucleotides not matched to a gene: 11. The germline gives CDR1 SGHKS, CDR2 YYEKEE (reference sequence). In DNA, the CDR3 is TGTGCCAGCAGCCAAGACCCGGGACAGTCTTACAATGAGCAGTTCTTC. This sequence encodes CASSQDPGQSYNEQFF.

V is TRBV24-1 and J is TRBJ2-1; possible D gene TRBD2, 5 bases. The CDR3 extends over 16 amino acids. Looked up from germline, CDR1 is KGHDR and CDR2 is SFDVKD. V lost 9 bases, J lost 0 bases, and 17 bases lay in between. The CDR3 DNA reads as TGTGCCACCTCTGTTGATGGGAGTCTCTCCTACAATGAGCAGTTCTTC. It codes for CATSVDGSLSYNEQFF.

Here the CDR3 reads CASSLTGGDYGYTF. The CDR3 region has the DNA TGTGCCAGCAGCCTTACAGGGGGGGACTATGGCTACACCTTC. J is TRBJ1-2 and V is TRBV11-2; 8 positions match TRBD1. The CDR3 contains 14 residues. V dropped 5 bases and J dropped 3; count of bases not matched to a gene: 5. Per the germline V gene, CDR1 is SGHAT and CDR2 is FQNNGV.

This rearrangement joins TRBV27 to TRBJ1-1, with D tentatively TRBD1 (6 bases). The CDR3 is 18 residues long. Deletions cut 0 bases from V and 5 bases from J, with 22 bases between. Germline CDR1 reads MNHEY; CDR2 reads SMNVEV (reference sequence). CDR3 DNA sequence: TGTGCCAGCAGTTTATCAGGGGGACTTAGGGAGGGCCTTACTGAAGCTTTCTTT. Its translation: CASSLSGGLREGLTEAFF.

The chain links TRBV30 to TRBJ2-3; 8 bases align to TRBD1. This CDR3 contains 14 residues. The germline CDR1 and CDR2 sequences are GTSNPN and SVGIG (reference sequence). Trimming took 0 bases from V and 3 from J; bases not matched to a gene: 2. The chain's CDR3 is CAWSVRTGTDTQYF. The DNA of the CDR3 is TGTGCCTGGAGTGTACGGACAGGGACAGATACGCAGTATTTT.

The J gene is TRBJ2-2, the V gene TRBV25-1, with D perhaps matching TRBD1 (5 bases). Germline assignment: CDR1 MGHDK and CDR2 SYGVNS. The CDR3 runs to 16 residues. V lost 8 bases and J 5 bases, leaving 21 bases between the germline ends. The DNA of the CDR3 is TGTGCCAGCTTAGGGCTAACACAGGCAGCAACCGGGGAGCTGTTTTTT. It translates to CASLGLTQAATGELFF.

The chain has TRBV11-1 and TRBJ2-3; TRBD2 aligns across 12 bases. Germline V lookup: CDR1 SGHAT, CDR2 FQDESV (reference sequence). Losses at the gene ends were 4 bases for V and 2 bases for J; bases not matched to a gene: 4. The CDR3 is 16 residues long. CDR3 DNA sequence: TGTGCCAGCAGCTACGGACTAGCGGGACTCACAGATACGCAGTATTTT. Translated: CASSYGLAGLTDTQYF.

The genes are TRBV30 and TRBJ1-2; 7 nucleotides line up with TRBD1. Germline lookup yields CDR1 GTSNPN and CDR2 SVGIG (reference sequence). CDR3 length equals 12 residues. V shed 4 bases and J 4 bases; nucleotides not matched to a gene: 3. The CDR3 region has the DNA TGTGCCTGGATCGGGACAGCCTATGGCTACACCTTC. It translates to CAWIGTAYGYTF.

The chain joins TRBV4-3 to TRBJ2-3, with 9 bases identical to TRBD2. Germline V lookup: CDR1 LGHNA, CDR2 YSLEER. The CDR3 runs 15 residues. V was pared by 6 bases and J by 3 bases, with 7 bases of the junction left unmatched. The CDR3 loop is CASSISGRGTDTQYF. DNA of the CDR3: TGCGCCAGCAGTATTAGCGGGAGAGGGACAGATACGCAGTATTTT.

The rearrangement joins TRBV6-5 to TRBJ2-7, with D tentatively TRBD1 (6 bases). Germline CDR1 and CDR2: MNHEY and SVGAGI. Deletions cut 5 bases from V and 4 bases from J, with 18 bases between. This CDR3 has 15 residues. CDR3 loop: CASSSPGTSQYEQYF. CDR3 DNA: TGTGCCAGCAGTAGTCCCGGGACAAGCCAGTACGAGCAGTACTTC.